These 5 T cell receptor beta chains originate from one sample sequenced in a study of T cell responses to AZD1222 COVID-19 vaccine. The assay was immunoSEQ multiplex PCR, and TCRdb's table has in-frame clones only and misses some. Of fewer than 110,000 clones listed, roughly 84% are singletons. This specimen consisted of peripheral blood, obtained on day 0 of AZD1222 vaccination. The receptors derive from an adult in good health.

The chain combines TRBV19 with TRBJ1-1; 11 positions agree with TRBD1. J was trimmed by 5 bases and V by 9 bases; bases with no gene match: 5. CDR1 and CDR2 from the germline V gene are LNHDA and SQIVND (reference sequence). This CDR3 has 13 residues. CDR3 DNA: TGTGCCAGCGTTGGGACAGGGGGAACTGAAGCTTTCTTT. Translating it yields CASVGTGGTEAFF.

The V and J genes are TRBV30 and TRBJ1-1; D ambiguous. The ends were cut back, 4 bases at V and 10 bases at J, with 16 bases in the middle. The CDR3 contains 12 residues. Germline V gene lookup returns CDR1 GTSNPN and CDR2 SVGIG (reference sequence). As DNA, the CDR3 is TGTGCCTGGACCTCTGGACTCCTGAGAGCTTTCTTT. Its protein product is CAWTSGLLRAFF. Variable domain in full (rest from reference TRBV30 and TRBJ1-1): SQTIHQWPATLVQPVGSPLSLECTVEGTSNPNLYWYRQAAGRGLQLLFYSVGIGQISSEVPQNLSASRPQDRQFILSSKKLLLSDSGFYLCAWTSGLLRAFFGQGTRLTVV.

CDR3 sequence (DNA): TGTGCCAGCAGTCCTATACTGGGTGGGCCCCAGCATTTT. It encodes CASSPILGGPQHF. The chain joins TRBV28 to TRBJ1-5; D gene uncertain. The V end was cut by 5 bases, the J end by 9 bases, with 14 bases between. Germline V gene lookup returns CDR1 MDHEN and CDR2 SYDVKM. This CDR3 has 13 amino acids.

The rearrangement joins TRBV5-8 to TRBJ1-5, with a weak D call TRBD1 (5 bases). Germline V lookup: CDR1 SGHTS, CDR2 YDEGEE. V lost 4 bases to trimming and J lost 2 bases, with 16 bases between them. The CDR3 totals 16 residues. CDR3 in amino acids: CASSRGTQPGNQPQHF. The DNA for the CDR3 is TGTGCCAGCAGCCGGGGGACTCAACCAGGCAATCAGCCCCAGCATTTT.

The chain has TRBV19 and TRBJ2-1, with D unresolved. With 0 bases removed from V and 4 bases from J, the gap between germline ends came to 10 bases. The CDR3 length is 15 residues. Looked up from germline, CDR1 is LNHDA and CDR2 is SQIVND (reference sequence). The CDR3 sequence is CASSIEAQLYNEQFF. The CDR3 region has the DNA TGTGCCAGTAGTATAGAGGCACAGCTTTACAATGAGCAGTTCTTC.